This is a list of T cell receptor beta chains from one sample in a study of T cell responses to AZD1222 COVID-19 vaccine. Here immunoSEQ multiplex PCR was the method, and the copy in TCRdb shows in-frame clones only, minus some. The repertoire holds about 73,000 clones, with around three quarters as singletons. Source: peripheral blood, taken 28 days after the second AZD1222 dose. The receptor source for this set is an adult who received the AZD1222 COVID-19 vaccine. CDR3s include the opening cysteine and the closing phenylalanine or tryptophan. A D gene is named only where the DNA matches it firmly. Part of the rows lack a size; the others show once, few, many or a class for expanded clones.

clone size	J gene	D gene	V gene	CDR3 length	CDR3 protein	CDR3 DNA
once	TRBJ2-7	TRBD1	TRBV19	14	CASRTRTGAYEQYF	TGTGCCAGTAGGACCAGGACAGGGGCCTACGAGCAGTACTTC
.	TRBJ1-1	.	TRBV1	18	CTSSQMGQGGLGDTEAFF	TGCACCAGCAGCCAGATGGGACAGGGGGGACTAGGGGACACTGAAGCTTTCTTT
.	TRBJ2-2	.	TRBV19	16	CASSIGHFQRAGELFF	TGTGCCAGTAGTATAGGTCACTTTCAGAGGGCCGGGGAGCTGTTTTTT
.	TRBJ1-1	.	TRBV7-2	14	CASNLGVRGTEAFF	TGTGCCAGCAACTTGGGGGTGAGAGGCACTGAAGCTTTCTTT
.	TRBJ2-1	.	TRBV12-2	15	CASRQRLGRYNEQFF	TGTGCAAGTCGCCAGAGGCTGGGTAGGTATAATGAGCAGTTCTTC
once	TRBJ2-2	TRBD2	TRBV7-9	18	CASSLVFAGVGRDGELFF	TGTGCCAGCAGCTTAGTCTTTGCGGGAGTGGGTAGGGACGGGGAGCTGTTTTTT
.	TRBJ2-5	.	TRBV3-1/TRBV3-2	13	CASSPGTTETQYF	TGTGCCAGCAGCCCCGGGACAACCGAGACCCAGTACTTC
.	TRBJ1-1	.	TRBV28	14	CASSLERGNTEAFF	TGTGCCAGCAGTTTGGAGCGCGGGAACACTGAAGCTTTCTTT
.	TRBJ2-5	TRBD1	TRBV9	14	CASSGFTGEETQYF	TGTGCCAGCAGCGGATTCACAGGGGAAGAGACCCAGTACTTC
.	TRBJ2-2	TRBD2	TRBV11-2	17	CASSPLGLAGKTGELFF	TGTGCCAGCAGCCCTCTAGGACTAGCGGGAAAGACCGGGGAGCTGTTTTTT
.	TRBJ2-1	TRBD2	TRBV30	15	CAWSVPLAGYNEQFF	TGTGCCTGGAGTGTACCGCTAGCGGGTTACAATGAGCAGTTCTTC
.	TRBJ2-4	.	TRBV21-1	20	CASSKGLWGGRNRAKNIQYF	TGTGCCAGCAGCAAAGGGCTTTGGGGGGGAAGAAACAGAGCCAAAAACATTCAGTACTTC
.	TRBJ1-4	.	TRBV9	17	CASSGSRDDATNEKLFF	TGTGCCAGCAGCGGCAGCCGGGACGACGCAACTAATGAAAAACTGTTTTTT
.	TRBJ2-7	TRBD1	TRBV6-5	15	CASSPLGQGMYEQYF	TGTGCCAGCAGTCCCCTCGGACAGGGGATGTACGAGCAGTACTTC
.	TRBJ2-7	.	TRBV5-1	14	CATRRDVSSYEQYF	TGCGCCACCCGACGGGACGTTAGCTCCTACGAGCAGTACTTC
few	TRBJ2-7	TRBD2	TRBV7-9	13	CASSDSGRHEQYF	TGTGCCAGCAGCGACAGCGGGAGACACGAGCAGTACTTC
.	TRBJ1-2	.	TRBV3-1/TRBV3-2	15	CASSPPPPGTYGYTF	TGTGCCAGCAGCCCCCCCCCGCCAGGGACCTATGGCTACACCTTC
.	TRBJ2-1	.	TRBV7-9	17	CASSLRLTGTERNEQFF	TGTGCCAGCAGCCTACGTCTGACAGGAACGGAGCGCAATGAGCAGTTCTTC
.	TRBJ2-3	.	TRBV5-6	12	CASSLDADTQYF	TGTGCCAGCAGCTTGGACGCAGATACGCAGTATTTT
.	TRBJ2-3	TRBD1	TRBV30	14	CAWASDRVTDTQYF	TGTGCCTGGGCTTCCGACAGGGTCACAGATACGCAGTATTTT
once	TRBJ2-3	.	TRBV7-2	15	CASSRWGSGTDTQYF	TGTGCCAGCAGCCGGTGGGGTAGCGGCACAGATACGCAGTATTTT
.	TRBJ1-5	.	TRBV30	14	CAWSVARGNQPQHF	TGTGCCTGGAGTGTAGCGAGGGGTAATCAGCCCCAGCATTTT
.	TRBJ1-1	.	TRBV6-5	13	CATGLISNTEAFF	TGTGCCACAGGGCTGATCTCGAACACTGAAGCTTTCTTT
.	TRBJ1-3	.	TRBV5-8	16	CASSPGQPSSGNTIYF	TGTGCCAGCAGCCCCGGACAGCCTTCCTCTGGAAACACCATATATTTT
.	TRBJ2-7	.	TRBV27	16	CATAGMGGLTVYEQYF	TGTGCCACCGCTGGTATGGGTGGGTTAACAGTTTACGAGCAGTACTTC
.	TRBJ2-7	TRBD1	TRBV18	15	CASSPPGQGAKEQYF	TGTGCCAGCTCACCACCGGGACAGGGGGCGAAAGAGCAGTACTTC
.	TRBJ2-7	.	TRBV30	13	CAWSNGQGNEQYF	TGTGCCTGGAGTAACGGGCAGGGGAACGAGCAGTACTTC
few	TRBJ1-5	.	TRBV28	14	CASSSRRWDQPQHF	TGTGCCAGCAGCTCTCGGCGATGGGATCAGCCCCAGCATTTT
.	TRBJ2-5	.	TRBV11-2	16	CASSLSRTVIQETQYF	TGTGCCAGCAGCTTATCCCGGACAGTGATCCAAGAGACCCAGTACTTC
.	TRBJ2-7	.	TRBV5-8	8	CASSEQYF	TGTGCCAGCAGCGAGCAGTACTTC
.	TRBJ2-5	.	TRBV7-7	13	CASSTQRRETQYF	TGTGCTAGCAGCACGCAGCGACGGGAGACCCAGTACTTC
.	TRBJ2-7	.	TRBV13	13	CASSLFGTLEQYF	TGTGCCAGCAGCTTATTTGGAACTCTCGAGCAGTACTTC
.	TRBJ1-2	.	TRBV7-9	15	CASSPVAVELIGYTF	TGTGCCAGCAGCCCAGTGGCAGTCGAACTGATTGGCTACACCTTC
once	TRBJ1-6	TRBD1	TRBV5-1	15	CASSPRDSHNSPLHF	TGCGCCAGCAGCCCTCGGGACAGCCATAATTCACCCCTCCACTTT
.	TRBJ2-5	TRBD2	TRBV7-9	14	CASSLGASGPTQYF	TGTGCCAGCAGCTTAGGGGCTAGCGGGCCGACCCAGTACTTC
.	TRBJ2-3	.	TRBV7-8	11	CASSPQYTQYF	TGTGCCAGCAGCCCACAGTACACGCAGTATTTT
.	TRBJ2-1	TRBD2	TRBV2	15	CASSPRSGGPSEQFF	TGTGCCAGCAGTCCCCGAAGCGGGGGGCCATCTGAGCAGTTCTTC
.	TRBJ2-5	TRBD2	TRBV2	15	CASKRGGGLQETQYF	TGTGCCAGCAAGCGAGGCGGGGGGCTCCAAGAGACCCAGTACTTC
.	TRBJ2-1	TRBD2	TRBV10-2	19	CASSTGPGGRRGARNEQFF	TGCGCCAGCAGTACCGGGCCCGGGGGGCGGCGGGGGGCCAGGAATGAGCAGTTCTTC
once	TRBJ2-1	.	TRBV3-1/TRBV3-2	14	CASSQVQGYNEQFF	TGTGCCAGCAGCCAAGTCCAGGGATACAATGAGCAGTTCTTC
.	TRBJ2-1	.	TRBV28	13	CASLGSSYNEQFF	TGTGCCAGCTTAGGGAGCTCCTACAATGAGCAGTTCTTC
.	TRBJ2-1	.	TRBV9	17	CASSAHLAIGSYNEQFF	TGTGCCAGCAGCGCGCATCTAGCGATCGGCTCCTACAATGAGCAGTTCTTC
.	TRBJ2-7	TRBD1	TRBV7-9	15	CASSPGQGAVYEQYF	TGTGCCAGCAGCCCGGGACAGGGGGCGGTCTACGAGCAGTACTTC
.	TRBJ2-5	.	TRBV18	15	CASSPTTRIGETQYF	TGTGCCAGCTCACCAACGACCCGAATAGGGGAGACCCAGTACTTC
once	TRBJ2-1	TRBD1	TRBV5-1	14	CASSSADRVNEQFF	TGCGCCAGCAGCTCCGCGGACAGGGTCAATGAGCAGTTCTTC
few	TRBJ1-1	.	TRBV20-1	13	CSASNVQVTEAFF	TGCAGTGCTAGTAACGTCCAGGTCACTGAAGCTTTCTTT
.	TRBJ1-2	.	TRBV2	12	CASRPLDYGYTF	TGTGCCTCCCGACCCCTAGACTATGGCTACACCTTC
.	TRBJ1-5	.	TRBV7-9	15	CASSPTDKYNQPQHF	TGTGCCAGCAGCCCTACGGACAAATACAATCAGCCCCAGCATTTT
.	TRBJ2-1	.	TRBV9	15	CASSMMGGPYNEQFF	TGTGCCAGCAGCATGATGGGGGGGCCTTACAATGAGCAGTTCTTC
.	TRBJ2-7	.	TRBV21-1	17	CASSKGRTSATTYEQYF	TGTGCCAGCAGCAAAGGAAGGACTAGCGCGACTACCTACGAGCAGTACTTC
.	TRBJ1-6	.	TRBV7-2	15	CASSLRVSQNSPLHF	TGTGCCAGCAGCTTACGAGTTAGCCAAAATTCACCCCTCCACTTT
.	TRBJ2-5	.	TRBV5-1	14	CASSLVGGQETQYF	TGCGCCAGCAGCTTGGTCGGGGGCCAAGAGACCCAGTACTTC
.	TRBJ2-7	.	TRBV28	13	CASSLAGSYEQYF	TGTGCCAGCAGTTTAGCGGGGTCCTACGAGCAGTACTTC
.	TRBJ1-2	.	TRBV27	15	CASSLRQGQGYGYTF	TGTGCCAGCAGTTTACGGCAGGGGCAGGGCTATGGCTACACCTTC